This T cell receptor beta chain is drawn from a study of control samples from healthy donors and cancer patients. Sequencing used immunoSEQ multiplex PCR; TCRdb keeps in-frame clones, though not all of them. This sample has roughly 170,000 clones, with 85% to 95% found just once. The CDR3 sequence is 14 residues long. CDR1 SNHLY and CDR2 FYNNEI come from the germline V gene. This chain uses TRBV2 with TRBJ1-6; TRBD1 matches at 10 bases. The source is a woman aged 55-70 years in good health. The source material was blood. The CDR3: CARGKDRGITPLHF. Here the CDR3 DNA reads TGTGCACGAGGCAAGGACAGGGGGATTACACCCCTCCACTTT.